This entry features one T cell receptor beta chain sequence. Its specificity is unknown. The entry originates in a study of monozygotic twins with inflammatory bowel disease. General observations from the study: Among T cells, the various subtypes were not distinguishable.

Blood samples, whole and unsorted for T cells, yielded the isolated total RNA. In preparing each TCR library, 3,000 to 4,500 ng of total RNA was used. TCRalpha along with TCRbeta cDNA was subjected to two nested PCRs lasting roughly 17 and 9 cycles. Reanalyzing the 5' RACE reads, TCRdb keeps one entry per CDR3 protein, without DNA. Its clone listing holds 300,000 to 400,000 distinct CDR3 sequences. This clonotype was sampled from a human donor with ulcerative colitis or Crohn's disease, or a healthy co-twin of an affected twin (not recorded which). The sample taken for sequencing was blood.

CDR3: CASSFRGSGNTIYF. This rearrangement joins TRBV28 to TRBJ1-3; the D call from TCRdb, TRBD1, cannot be confirmed without DNA. The CDR3 runs to 14 residues. The germline gives CDR1 MDHEN, CDR2 SYDVKM.